The 18 T cell receptor beta chains listed next were all sequenced from one sample in a study of T cell responses to AZD1222 COVID-19 vaccine (dated by TCRdb to the early 2020s). In light of the paper, this sample's time point label describes: baseline before first vaccination. Library preparation employed the immunoSEQ multiplex PCR assay. This is the immuneACCESS table as TCRdb keeps it, with only in-frame sequences that have V and J called. A part of the clones is gone; compared with another copy, unresolved V genes explain less than half, and the rest is unexplained. The sample table shows 85,000 to 90,000 clones, and 90% are seen once. The top ten constitute about 3% of the sample. The starting material was peripheral blood, obtained on day 0 of AZD1222 vaccination. These receptors came from an adult in good health.

The J gene is TRBJ1-5, the V gene TRBV6-5, with TRBD1 matching over 8 bases. Trimming removed 7 bases from V and 6 bases from J; junction bases left unmatched: 8. The germline gives CDR1 MNHEY, CDR2 SVGAGI. The CDR3 extends over 14 amino acids. CDR3 in amino acids: CASIRQGLVQPQHF. The CDR3 coding sequence is TGTGCCAGCATACGACAGGGGTTGGTTCAGCCCCAGCATTTT.

The chain links TRBV27 to TRBJ2-2; perhaps TRBD2 as D (6 bases). With 8 bases removed from V and 0 bases from J, the gap between germline ends came to 16 bases. Germline V gene sequence: CDR1 MNHEY, CDR2 SMNVEV (reference sequence). The CDR3 sequence is 16 residues long. The CDR3 loop reads CASASRGTSNTGELFF. For the CDR3, the DNA is TGTGCCAGCGCGTCCCGGGGGACTTCGAACACCGGGGAGCTGTTTTTT.

The chain joins TRBV19 to TRBJ2-7; no firm D call. Per germline, CDR1 LNHDA and CDR2 SQIVND (reference sequence). This CDR3 comprises 16 residues. Trimming shortened V by 2 bases and J by 2 bases, and 16 bases separated the two germline ends. The chain's CDR3 is CASSISLGPIAYEQYF. DNA for the CDR3: TGTGCCAGTAGTATATCTTTAGGGCCGATCGCCTACGAGCAGTACTTC.

The chain is built from TRBV5-4 and TRBJ2-1; TRBD2 matches 7 bases. With 0 bases clipped from V and 0 bases from J, the junction kept 6 bases outside the gene matches. This CDR3 spans 17 amino acids. The germline V gene encodes CDR1 SGHNT and CDR2 YYREEE (reference sequence). CDR3 DNA: TGTGCCAGCAGCTTGGGTGGGGGGGGTTACTCCTACAATGAGCAGTTCTTC. Translating it yields CASSLGGGGYSYNEQFF.

The J gene is TRBJ1-4, the V gene TRBV28; 7 bases are shared with TRBD1. V shed 7 bases, J shed 5 bases, and the junction held 10 bases outside the gene matches. CDR3 size: 15 residues. Per the germline V gene, CDR1 is MDHEN and CDR2 is SYDVKM. The CDR3 protein is CASKIGTAKNEKLFF. The CDR3 DNA sequence: TGTGCCAGCAAGATTGGGACAGCAAAAAATGAAAAACTGTTTTTT.

The V and J genes are TRBV19 and TRBJ1-5; possibly TRBD1 for D (6 bases). The length of the CDR3 is 11 residues. Germline CDR1 reads LNHDA; CDR2 reads SQIVND (reference sequence). V lost 6 bases, J lost 11 bases, and 11 bases lay in between. DNA of the CDR3: TGTGCCAGTAGGGGGGCCAGGGCCCAGCATTTT. Protein product: CASRGARAQHF.

The chain links TRBV5-6 to TRBJ2-1; D is unresolved. Per germline, CDR1 SGHDT and CDR2 YYEEEE. Trimming took off 2 bases at V and 8 bases at J, with 5 bases between the two ends. The CDR3 extends over 11 amino acids. This CDR3 reads CASSFDYEQFF. The CDR3 DNA reads TGTGCCAGCAGCTTTGACTATGAGCAGTTCTTC.

The CDR3 loop is CASSGQGRNIQYF. CDR3 coding DNA: TGTGCCAGCAGCGGACAGGGTCGCAACATTCAGTACTTC. The chain joins TRBV2 to TRBJ2-4; TRBD1 matches at 8 bases. Germline V gene lookup returns CDR1 SNHLY and CDR2 FYNNEI. CDR3 length: 13 amino acids. With 6 bases clipped from V and 7 bases from J, the junction kept 5 bases outside the gene matches.

V is TRBV3-1 (or the pseudogene TRBV3-2) and J is TRBJ2-1; a possible D gene is TRBD2 (5 bases). Germline CDR1 and CDR2: LGHDT and YNNKEL (reference sequence). The CDR3 runs 15 residues. Trimming removed 3 bases at V and 2 bases at J, with 11 bases between. Written as DNA, the CDR3 is TGTGCCAGCAGCCAGAGAGCGGCTACCTACAATGAGCAGTTCTTC. Its translation is CASSQRAATYNEQFF.

J is TRBJ2-7 and V is TRBV5-1; 7 bases are shared with TRBD1. The CDR3 extends over 16 amino acids. V lost 4 bases, J lost 0 bases, and 10 bases stayed unmatched. The germline V gene encodes CDR1 SGHRS and CDR2 YFSETQ. CDR3 protein: CASSAPTGSISYEQYF. The CDR3 region has the DNA TGCGCCAGCAGCGCTCCGACAGGGTCAATCTCCTACGAGCAGTACTTC.

The chain uses TRBV5-6 and TRBJ1-1; no reliable D call. CDR3 length: 11 residues. CDR1 and CDR2 (germline): SGHDT, YYEEEE. V lost 2 bases and J lost 5, with 4 bases in between. CDR3 in amino acids: CASSFRTEAFF. The CDR3 DNA is TGTGCCAGCAGCTTCAGGACTGAAGCTTTCTTT.

Concerning this clone: Within the sample, other DNA sequences also encode this same CDR3. This chain links TRBV7-2 with TRBJ1-4; 9 bases map to TRBD1. From germline, CDR1 is SGHTA and CDR2 FQGNSA. The CDR3 totals 14 residues. The trim removed 5 bases at V and 5 bases at J, leaving 3 bases unmatched. CDR3 sequence reads: CASSPDRGNEKLFF. The CDR3 DNA is TGTGCCAGCAGCCCCGACAGGGGGAATGAAAAACTGTTTTTT.

The chain recombines TRBV6-1 with TRBJ1-2; TRBD1 matches 8 bases. The CDR3 is 15 amino acids. With 3 bases clipped from V and 5 bases from J, the junction kept 8 bases outside the gene matches. CDR1 MNHNS and CDR2 SASEGT come from the germline V gene. CDR3 in amino acids: CASSETGTGPYGYTF. The CDR3 DNA reads TGTGCCAGCAGTGAGACCGGGACAGGTCCTTATGGCTACACCTTC.

The chain is built from TRBV5-1 and TRBJ2-3, with D perhaps being TRBD1 or TRBD2 (5 bases each). Germline values: CDR1 SGHRS, CDR2 YFSETQ. V was cut by 0 bases and J by 6 bases, with 14 bases left in between. The length of the CDR3 is 15 residues. CDR3: CASSLDPGTGDTQYF. CDR3 coding DNA: TGCGCCAGCAGCTTGGATCCCGGGACCGGGGATACGCAGTATTTT. Based on the CDR3 plus reference TRBV5-1 and TRBJ2-3, the full variable domain is KAGVTQTPRYLIKTRGQQVTLSCSPISGHRSVSWYQQTPGQGLQFLFEYFSETQRNKGNFPGRFSGRQFSNSRSEMNVSTLELGDSALYLCASSLDPGTGDTQYFGPGTRLTVL.

This chain uses TRBV5-5 with TRBJ1-5; D call uncertain. CDR1 and CDR2 from the germline V gene are SGHKS and YYEKEE (reference sequence). This CDR3 has 16 residues. Trimming stripped 0 bases from V and 5 bases from J, with 15 bases between. The CDR3 loop is CASSLGEGSVHQPQHF. CDR3 coding DNA: TGTGCCAGCAGCTTGGGGGAGGGTTCGGTGCATCAGCCCCAGCATTTT. The full variable domain, rest sourced from reference TRBV5-5 and TRBJ1-5, is DAGVTQSPTHLIKTRGQQVTLRCSPISGHKSVSWYQQVLGQGPQFIFQYYEKEERGRGNFPDRFSARQFPNYSSELNVNALLLGDSALYLCASSLGEGSVHQPQHFGDGTRLSIL.

This chain connects TRBV7-3 to TRBJ1-3; the D gene is possibly TRBD1 (5 bases). CDR1 is SGHTA and CDR2 is FQGTGA in the germline V gene. This CDR3 has 15 amino acids. Trimming stripped 1 base from V and 4 bases from J, with 11 bases between. This CDR3 reads CASSLMPGPGNTIYF. As DNA, the CDR3 is TGTGCCAGCAGCTTAATGCCAGGGCCAGGAAACACCATATATTTT.

This rearrangement joins TRBV30 to TRBJ1-4; 7 bases match TRBD1. V trimming: 8 bases; J trimming: 8 bases; junction bases outside the gene matches: 11. The V gene's germline CDR1 is GTSNPN and CDR2 SVGIG (reference sequence). This CDR3 contains 13 residues. The chain's CDR3 is CAGIRQGVEKLFF. The CDR3 DNA follows: TGTGCCGGAATACGTCAGGGGGTAGAAAAACTGTTTTTT.

The chain combines TRBV27 with TRBJ1-4; D remains unclear. V lost 5 bases to trimming and J lost 6 bases, with 10 bases between them. The CDR3 totals 13 residues. The germline gives CDR1 MNHEY, CDR2 SMNVEV (reference sequence). The CDR3 here is CASSHGGDEKLFF. Written as DNA, the CDR3 is TGTGCCAGCAGTCACGGAGGTGATGAAAAACTGTTTTTT.